Listed here are 11 T cell receptor beta chains from one sample, sequenced in a study of Tregs in tolerant kidney transplant recipients. These TCRs' antigens remain unknown. Libraries were prepared by immunoSEQ multiplex PCR; TCRdb keeps only in-frame clonotypes and omits some of them. The table has approximately 30,000 clones, over 75% seen once; the top ten hold around 2%. Sequenced input: Tregs from blood cultured with allogeneic cells. All receptors come from a human donor in good health.

The rearrangement joins TRBV28 to TRBJ1-3; weak D call: TRBD1 (6 bases). The CDR3 totals 15 residues. Between the trimmed V and J ends, which lost 6 bases and 2 bases, there was a span of 14 bases. Germline CDR1 MDHEN, CDR2 SYDVKM. The CDR3 protein is CASSSPNRAGNTIYF. DNA for the CDR3: TGTGCCAGCAGCTCCCCCAACAGGGCTGGAAACACCATATATTTT.

The J gene is TRBJ2-2, the V gene TRBV11-3; D gene uncertain. Per the germline V gene, CDR1 is SGHNT and CDR2 is YENEEA. V lost 6 bases, J lost 7 bases, and 12 bases lay in between. The length of the CDR3 is 13 residues. The DNA of the CDR3 is TGTGCCAGCAGTCTGACTGGCCGCGGGGAGCTGTTTTTT. Translating it yields CASSLTGRGELFF.

This sequence joins TRBV6-5 and TRBJ1-2; D call uncertain. Deletions cut 5 bases from V and 5 bases from J, with 12 bases between. The CDR3 is made up of 13 amino acids. The V gene's germline CDR1 is MNHEY and CDR2 SVGAGI. The CDR3 region has the DNA TGTGCCAGCAGTAGGGTGGCCCTTTATGGCTACACCTTC. Its translation: CASSRVALYGYTF.

V gene TRBV6-5 combines with J gene TRBJ2-5; D is unresolved. Germline V gene data show CDR1 as MNHEY and CDR2 as SVGAGI. Trimming left V 6 bases short and J 5 bases short, with 10 bases between. The CDR3 totals 12 residues. The CDR3 nucleotides read TGTGCCAGCAGCCCCCCCTCGGAGACCCAGTACTTC. Encoded protein: CASSPPSETQYF.

The CDR3 spells CASSDIMGYEQFF. CDR3 bases: TGCGCCAGCAGCGATATCATGGGCTATGAGCAGTTCTTC. The chain uses TRBV5-1 and TRBJ2-1, with D hard to call. V was clipped by 4 bases and J by 8 bases, with 13 bases between them. Germline CDR1 is SGHRS and CDR2 is YFSETQ. The CDR3 contains 13 residues.

The chain joins TRBV4-3 to TRBJ1-2, with D possibly matching TRBD1 (6 bases). CDR3 length equals 13 residues. CDR1 is LGHNA and CDR2 is YSLEER in the germline V gene. Trimming took off 6 bases at V and 6 bases at J, with 14 bases between the two ends. The CDR3 bases are TGCGCCAGCAGGGACAGTCTATTGAATGGCTACACCTTC. Translation gives CASRDSLLNGYTF.

V and J are TRBV7-2 and TRBJ2-3, with a weak D call TRBD1 (5 bases). The length of the CDR3 is 14 residues. V gave up 8 bases and J gave up 3 bases, with 15 bases separating them. In germline, CDR1 is SGHTA, CDR2 FQGNSA. The CDR3: CASRDRLATDTQYF. CDR3 DNA: TGTGCCAGCCGCGACAGATTAGCAACAGATACGCAGTATTTT.

This clone was seen a few times. One end of the junction varies from germline; a read error may be responsible. J is TRBJ1-5 and V is TRBV2; 7 bases are shared with TRBD1. Germline V lookup: CDR1 SNHLY, CDR2 FYNNEI. This CDR3 is built from 14 residues. CDR3 coding DNA: TGTGCCAGCAGCGAAGGGACAGTAGGGCAGCCCCAGCATTTT. Residues: CASSEGTVGQPQHF.

The chain is built from TRBV7-9 and TRBJ2-7, with 9 bases that match TRBD1. The germline gives CDR1 SEHNR, CDR2 FQNEAQ (reference sequence). The CDR3 covers 16 residues. Trimming cost V 0 bases and J 1 base; bases outside gene matches: 4. This CDR3 is CASSLALGQGSYEQYF. CDR3 nucleotides: TGTGCCAGCAGCTTAGCGCTGGGACAGGGATCCTACGAGCAGTACTTC.

V is TRBV7-9 and J is TRBJ2-2; D not certain. The CDR3 is 13 residues long. The germline CDR1 and CDR2 sequences are SEHNR and FQNEAQ (reference sequence). V dropped 2 bases and J dropped 5 bases, with 6 bases sitting between them. CDR3 DNA: TGTGCCAGCAGCTTACCCGCGACCGGGGAGCTGTTTTTT. Amino acids: CASSLPATGELFF. Together with reference TRBV7-9 and TRBJ2-2, the CDR3 gives the full variable domain: DTGVSQNPRHKITKRGQNVTFRCDPISEHNRLYWYRQTLGQGPEFLTYFQNEAQLEKSRLLSDRFSAERPKGSFSTLEIQRTEQGDSAMYLCASSLPATGELFFGEGSRLTVL.

The V and J genes are TRBV5-1 and TRBJ2-4; D is perhaps TRBD2 (5 bases). Germline V CDR1 and CDR2: SGHRS, YFSETQ. Trimming shortened V by 0 bases and J by 6 bases, and 10 bases separated the two germline ends. The CDR3 extends over 14 amino acids. The CDR3 DNA is TGCGCCAGCAGCTTGGATCTAGCAGGAAACATTCAGTACTTC. As protein: CASSLDLAGNIQYF.